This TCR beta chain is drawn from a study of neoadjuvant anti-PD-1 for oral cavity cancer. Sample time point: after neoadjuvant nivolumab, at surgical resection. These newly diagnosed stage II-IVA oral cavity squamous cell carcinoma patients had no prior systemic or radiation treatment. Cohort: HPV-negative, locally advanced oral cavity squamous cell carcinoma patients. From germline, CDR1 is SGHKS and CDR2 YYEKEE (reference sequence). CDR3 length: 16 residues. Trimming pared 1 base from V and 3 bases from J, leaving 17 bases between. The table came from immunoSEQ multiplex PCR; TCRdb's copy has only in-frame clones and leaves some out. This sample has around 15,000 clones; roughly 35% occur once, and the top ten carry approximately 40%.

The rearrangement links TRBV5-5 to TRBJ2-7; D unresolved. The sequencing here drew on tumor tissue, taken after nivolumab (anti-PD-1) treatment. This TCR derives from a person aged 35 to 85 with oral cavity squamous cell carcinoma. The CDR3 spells CASSLTGQSGIYEQYF. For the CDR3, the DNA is TGTGCCAGCAGCTTGACTGGGCAGTCTGGCATCTACGAGCAGTACTTC.